A selection of T cell receptor beta chains follows, all from one sample in a study of response to subunit inactivated influenza vaccine. From the RT-PCR reads, TCRdb called clonotypes with MiXCR, one entry per CDR3 protein. The sample holds hundreds of thousands of distinct CDR3 sequences, about 11% seen once. This same sample was also part of a study on T cells expressing NK-cell markers.

This specimen consisted of PBMCs from blood, obtained on the day of vaccination. These receptors came from a man aged 50 to 60 who received an inactivated influenza vaccine. CDR3s include the opening cysteine and the closing phenylalanine or tryptophan. A D gene is named only where the DNA matches it firmly. Only part of the rows carry a size: once, few, many, or a class if the clone is expanded.

J gene: TRBJ2-1
D gene: .
CDR3 length: 16
clone size: .
V gene: TRBV5-5
CDR3 protein: CASSLEAETMNNEQFF
CDR3 DNA: TGTGCCAGCAGCTTGGAGGCGGAGACCATGAACAATGAGCAGTTCTTC

J gene: TRBJ2-1
D gene: .
CDR3 length: 15
clone size: few
V gene: TRBV6-5
CDR3 protein: CASSYSVGGRNEQFF
CDR3 DNA: TGTGCCAGCAGTTACTCGGTGGGGGGGCGGAATGAGCAGTTCTTC

J gene: TRBJ2-7
D gene: .
CDR3 length: 16
clone size: .
V gene: TRBV12-3/TRBV12-4
CDR3 protein: CASSRSGAGSSYEQYF
CDR3 DNA: TGTGCCAGCAGCAGGTCCGGGGCGGGGAGCTCCTACGAGCAGTACTTC

J gene: TRBJ2-1
D gene: TRBD1
CDR3 length: 16
clone size: many
V gene: TRBV11-2
CDR3 protein: CASSEYRGSSYNEQFF
CDR3 DNA: TGTGCCAGCAGCGAATACAGGGGTTCGTCCTACAATGAGCAGTTCTTC

J gene: TRBJ1-1
D gene: .
CDR3 length: 12
clone size: .
V gene: TRBV5-1
CDR3 protein: CASSPGETEAFF
CDR3 DNA: TGCGCCAGCAGCCCGGGGGAGACTGAAGCTTTCTTT

J gene: TRBJ1-3
D gene: TRBD1
CDR3 length: 15
clone size: few
V gene: TRBV5-5
CDR3 protein: CASSSTGGRGNTIYF
CDR3 DNA: TGTGCCAGCAGCTCGACAGGGGGCCGTGGAAACACCATATATTTT

J gene: TRBJ2-7
D gene: .
CDR3 length: 13
clone size: .
V gene: TRBV7-2
CDR3 protein: CASSFTGPHEQYF
CDR3 DNA: TGTGCCAGCAGCTTTACAGGGCCCCACGAGCAGTACTTC

J gene: TRBJ2-3
D gene: TRBD2
CDR3 length: 15
clone size: .
V gene: TRBV10-2
CDR3 protein: CASSEFGGITDTQYF
CDR3 DNA: TGCGCCAGCAGTGAGTTCGGGGGGATCACAGATACGCAGTATTTT

J gene: TRBJ2-7
D gene: .
CDR3 length: 17
clone size: few
V gene: TRBV29-1
CDR3 protein: CSALGRRKMRGGYEQYF
CDR3 DNA: TGCAGCGCCCTTGGGCGGAGGAAGATGAGAGGTGGATACGAGCAGTACTTC

J gene: TRBJ2-5
D gene: .
CDR3 length: 14
clone size: .
V gene: TRBV6-2/TRBV6-3
CDR3 protein: CASSYGEHQETQYF
CDR3 DNA: TGTGCCAGCAGTTACGGAGAGCACCAAGAGACCCAGTACTTC

J gene: TRBJ2-1
D gene: .
CDR3 length: 16
clone size: few
V gene: TRBV6-5
CDR3 protein: CASSYSALSSYNEQFF
CDR3 DNA: TGTGCCAGCAGTTACTCGGCGTTGAGCTCCTACAATGAGCAGTTCTTC

J gene: TRBJ2-1
D gene: TRBD1
CDR3 length: 17
clone size: .
V gene: TRBV7-9
CDR3 protein: CASSPETGGYTYNEQFF
CDR3 DNA: TGTGCCAGCAGCCCGGAGACAGGGGGATACACCTACAATGAGCAGTTCTTC

J gene: TRBJ2-7
D gene: TRBD1
CDR3 length: 16
clone size: few
V gene: TRBV5-1
CDR3 protein: CASSPGPGQSSYEQYF
CDR3 DNA: TGCGCCAGCAGCCCAGGACCGGGACAGAGCTCCTACGAGCAGTACTTC

J gene: TRBJ2-7
D gene: .
CDR3 length: 14
clone size: .
V gene: TRBV20-1
CDR3 protein: CSARHDRSSYEQYF
CDR3 DNA: TGCAGTGCCCGACACGACAGGAGCTCCTACGAGCAGTACTTC

J gene: TRBJ2-3
D gene: .
CDR3 length: 18
clone size: few
V gene: TRBV20-1
CDR3 protein: CSASSGATGAPSTDTQYF
CDR3 DNA: TGCAGTGCTAGTTCTGGTGCTACGGGGGCCCCTAGCACAGATACGCAGTATTTT

J gene: TRBJ2-3
D gene: .
CDR3 length: 16
clone size: few
V gene: TRBV28
CDR3 protein: CASTPGSPLSTDTQYF
CDR3 DNA: TGTGCCAGCACTCCCGGGAGTCCGCTAAGCACAGATACGCAGTATTTT

J gene: TRBJ1-1
D gene: .
CDR3 length: 18
clone size: .
V gene: TRBV20-1
CDR3 protein: CSARDQTNREIENTEAFF
CDR3 DNA: TGCAGTGCTAGAGATCAGACGAACAGGGAAATTGAGAACACTGAAGCTTTCTTT

J gene: TRBJ1-1
D gene: .
CDR3 length: 15
clone size: .
V gene: TRBV6-5
CDR3 protein: CASSYSGGGGTEAFF
CDR3 DNA: TGTGCCAGCAGTTACTCGGGGGGAGGTGGGACTGAAGCTTTCTTT

J gene: TRBJ2-3
D gene: TRBD1
CDR3 length: 12
clone size: many
V gene: TRBV12-3/TRBV12-4
CDR3 protein: CASSTGADTQYF
CDR3 DNA: TGTGCCAGCAGTACAGGGGCGGATACGCAGTATTTT

J gene: TRBJ2-7
D gene: TRBD1
CDR3 length: 13
clone size: few
V gene: TRBV6-2/TRBV6-3
CDR3 protein: CASSRAGTGIWYF
CDR3 DNA: TGTGCCAGCAGCCGCGCCGGGACAGGAATTTGGTACTTC

J gene: TRBJ1-5
D gene: .
CDR3 length: 14
clone size: .
V gene: TRBV7-2
CDR3 protein: CASSPDRRGQPQHF
CDR3 DNA: TGTGCCAGCAGCCCGGACAGACGGGGTCAGCCCCAGCATTTT

J gene: TRBJ2-6
D gene: TRBD2
CDR3 length: 18
clone size: few
V gene: TRBV11-1
CDR3 protein: CASSLFSSGYSGANVLTF
CDR3 DNA: TGTGCCAGCAGCTTATTCTCTAGCGGCTACTCTGGGGCCAACGTCCTGACTTTC

J gene: TRBJ2-3
D gene: .
CDR3 length: 13
clone size: few
V gene: TRBV2
CDR3 protein: CASSEANRDTQYF
CDR3 DNA: TGTGCCAGCAGTGAAGCTAACAGGGATACGCAGTATTTT

J gene: TRBJ2-5
D gene: .
CDR3 length: 13
clone size: .
V gene: TRBV7-3
CDR3 protein: CASSLKTGETQYF
CDR3 DNA: TGTGCCAGCAGCTTAAAGACGGGAGAGACCCAGTACTTC

J gene: TRBJ1-5
D gene: .
CDR3 length: 15
clone size: few
V gene: TRBV12-3/TRBV12-4
CDR3 protein: CASRYSFGVNQPQHF
CDR3 DNA: TGTGCCAGCAGGTACTCCTTCGGGGTTAATCAGCCCCAGCATTTT

J gene: TRBJ2-1
D gene: .
CDR3 length: 14
clone size: many
V gene: TRBV4-3
CDR3 protein: CASSQDSSPVEQFF
CDR3 DNA: TGCGCCAGCAGCCAAGATTCCTCCCCCGTGGAGCAGTTCTTC

J gene: TRBJ2-1
D gene: .
CDR3 length: 13
clone size: many
V gene: TRBV15
CDR3 protein: CATSPTRNNEQFF
CDR3 DNA: TGTGCCACCAGCCCCACCAGGAACAATGAGCAGTTCTTC

J gene: TRBJ2-2
D gene: TRBD2
CDR3 length: 15
clone size: many
V gene: TRBV10-3
CDR3 protein: CAISGLAGGPGELFF
CDR3 DNA: TGTGCCATCAGTGGACTAGCGGGGGGACCCGGGGAGCTGTTTTTT

J gene: TRBJ2-3
D gene: .
CDR3 length: 18
clone size: .
V gene: TRBV28
CDR3 protein: CASSTVIRGSGRTDTQYF
CDR3 DNA: TGTGCCAGCAGCACTGTAATAAGAGGGTCCGGCCGTACAGATACGCAGTATTTT

J gene: TRBJ2-1
D gene: .
CDR3 length: 14
clone size: few
V gene: TRBV12-3/TRBV12-4
CDR3 protein: CASSFGIVSNEQFF
CDR3 DNA: TGTGCCAGCAGTTTCGGAATCGTCAGCAATGAGCAGTTCTTC

J gene: TRBJ2-1
D gene: TRBD1
CDR3 length: 13
clone size: few
V gene: TRBV30
CDR3 protein: CAWSRTQGLEQFF
CDR3 DNA: TGTGCCTGGAGTAGGACACAGGGGCTTGAGCAGTTCTTC